This T cell receptor beta chain was sequenced for a study of human T cells and chemical hapten exposure. Study summary: TCR yields per sample varied mostly from small pooled library volume differences.

The CDR3 loop spans 16 amino acids. Trimming at V came to 2 bases and at J to 4 bases, leaving 11 bases not matched to a gene. Germline V gene sequence: CDR1 SGHAT, CDR2 FQNNGV. On this clonotype itself: What it binds is not known.

Study-wide results and limits: Every donor had alopecia, and their immune response may therefore differ from healthy people's.

TCRdb redid the calling of the RACE reads with MiXCR, one entry per CDR3 protein. The profile shows about 98,000 distinct CDR3 sequences, 10% to 14% of them singletons. Noted time point: pre-sensitization, week 0. Treatment indicated: therapeutic diphenylcyclopropenone sensitization with weekly scalp DPC. This chain connects TRBV11-2 to TRBJ2-7; TRBD1 agrees at 7 bases. This specimen consisted of whole blood, obtained in connection with sensitization to the hapten diphenylcyclopropenone (DPC). The source is a woman aged 60-75 years with alopecia areata. Some clones in this sample may be carry-over from other donors' samples. CDR3 loop: CASSLFTGTASYEQYF. The CDR3 DNA is TGTGCCAGCAGCTTATTCACCGGGACAGCGTCTTACGAGCAGTACTTC.